This TCR beta chain was captured in a study of T-cell reconstitution after alpha-beta-depleted transplantation in children. TCRbeta library preparation incorporated unique molecular identifiers. A single record per CDR3 protein comes from TCRdb applying MiXCR to the PCR reads. Of approximately 240,000 distinct CDR3 sequences listed, roughly 10% are singletons. This clonotype was observed many times. Sequencing used PBMCs from the stem cell graft donor, obtained from the stem cell graft. This TCR came from a human donor who donated a stem cell graft to a child with acute lymphoblastic leukemia.

The CDR3 sequence: CASSLRGGPYEQYF. Written as DNA, the CDR3 is TGTGCCAGCAGCTTAAGAGGGGGCCCCTACGAGCAGTACTTC. The chain combines TRBV7-9 with TRBJ2-7; 7 nucleotides align to TRBD1. The CDR3 has 14 residues. V lost 2 bases, J lost 2 bases, and 3 bases stayed unmatched. Germline CDR1 reads SEHNR; CDR2 reads FQNEAQ (reference sequence).